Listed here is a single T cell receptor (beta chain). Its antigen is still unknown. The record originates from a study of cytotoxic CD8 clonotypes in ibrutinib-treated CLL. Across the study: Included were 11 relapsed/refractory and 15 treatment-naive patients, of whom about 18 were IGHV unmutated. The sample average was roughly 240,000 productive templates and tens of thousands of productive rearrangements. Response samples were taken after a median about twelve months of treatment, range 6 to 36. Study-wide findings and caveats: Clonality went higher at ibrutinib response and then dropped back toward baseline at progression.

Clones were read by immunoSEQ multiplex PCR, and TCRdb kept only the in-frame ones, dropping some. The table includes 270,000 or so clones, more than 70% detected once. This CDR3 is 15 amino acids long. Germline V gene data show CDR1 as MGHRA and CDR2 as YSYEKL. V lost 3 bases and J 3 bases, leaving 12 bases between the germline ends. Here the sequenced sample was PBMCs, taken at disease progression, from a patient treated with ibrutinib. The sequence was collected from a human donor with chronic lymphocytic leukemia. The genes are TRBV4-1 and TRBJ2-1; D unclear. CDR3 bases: TGCGCCAGCAGCCAGGAGCGCGGTGGCTACAATGAGCAGTTCTTC. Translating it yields CASSQERGGYNEQFF.